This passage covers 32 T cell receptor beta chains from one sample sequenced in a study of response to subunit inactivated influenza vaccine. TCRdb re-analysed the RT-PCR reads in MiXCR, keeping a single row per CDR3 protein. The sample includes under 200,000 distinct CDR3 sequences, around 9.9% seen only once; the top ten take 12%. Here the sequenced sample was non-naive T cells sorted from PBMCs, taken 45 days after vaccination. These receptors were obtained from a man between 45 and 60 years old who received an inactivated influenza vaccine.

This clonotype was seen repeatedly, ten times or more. The CDR3 DNA reads TGTGCCAGCAGCTTACTTCAGAATAGCAATGAGCAGTTCTTC. Translation gives CASSLLQNSNEQFF. The rearrangement uses TRBV7-9 and TRBJ2-1; D gene uncertain. This CDR3 has 14 amino acids. Trimming shortened V by 2 bases and J by 6 bases, and 11 bases separated the two germline ends. CDR1 and CDR2 from the germline V gene are SEHNR and FQNEAQ (reference sequence). Together with reference TRBV7-9 and TRBJ2-1, the CDR3 gives the full variable domain: DTGVSQNPRHKITKRGQNVTFRCDPISEHNRLYWYRQTLGQGPEFLTYFQNEAQLEKSRLLSDRFSAERPKGSFSTLEIQRTEQGDSAMYLCASSLLQNSNEQFFGPGTRLTVL.

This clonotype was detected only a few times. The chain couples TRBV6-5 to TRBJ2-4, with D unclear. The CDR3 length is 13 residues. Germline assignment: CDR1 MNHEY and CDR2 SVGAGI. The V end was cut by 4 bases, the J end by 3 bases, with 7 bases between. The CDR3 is CASSSADKNIQYF. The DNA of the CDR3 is TGTGCCAGCAGTTCGGCGGACAAAAACATTCAGTACTTC.

CDR3 DNA: TGTGCCATCAGTGAGCAGCGAGAATCGGGTGAGCAGTACTTC. It yields the protein CAISEQRESGEQYF. The genes are TRBV10-3 and TRBJ2-7; no reliable D call. The CDR3 consists of 14 residues. V lost 2 bases and J lost 7, with 15 bases in between. The germline V gene has CDR1 ENHRY and CDR2 SYGVKD.

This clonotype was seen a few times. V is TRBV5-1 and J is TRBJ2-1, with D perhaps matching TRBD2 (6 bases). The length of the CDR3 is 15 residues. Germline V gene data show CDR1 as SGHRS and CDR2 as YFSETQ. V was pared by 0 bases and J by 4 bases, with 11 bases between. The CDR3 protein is CASSLGAAGYNEQFF. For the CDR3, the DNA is TGCGCCAGCAGCTTGGGCGCGGCGGGATACAATGAGCAGTTCTTC.

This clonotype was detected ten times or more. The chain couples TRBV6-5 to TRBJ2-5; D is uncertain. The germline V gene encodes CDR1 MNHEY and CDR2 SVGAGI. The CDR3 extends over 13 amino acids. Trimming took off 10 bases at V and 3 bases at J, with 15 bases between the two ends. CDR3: CATRYWREETQYF. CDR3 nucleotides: TGTGCCACACGGTACTGGCGCGAAGAGACCCAGTACTTC.

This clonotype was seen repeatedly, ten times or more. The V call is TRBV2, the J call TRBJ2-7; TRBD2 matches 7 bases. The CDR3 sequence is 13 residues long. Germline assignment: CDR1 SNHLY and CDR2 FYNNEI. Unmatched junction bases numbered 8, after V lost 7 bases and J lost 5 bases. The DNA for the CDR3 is TGTGCCAGCACCTTGGTCGGGGGGAACGAGCAGTACTTC. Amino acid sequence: CASTLVGGNEQYF.

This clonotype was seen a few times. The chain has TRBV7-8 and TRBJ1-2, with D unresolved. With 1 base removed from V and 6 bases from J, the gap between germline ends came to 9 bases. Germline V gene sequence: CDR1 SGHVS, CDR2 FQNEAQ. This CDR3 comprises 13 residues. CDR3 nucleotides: TGTGCCAGCAGCTTAGAGGCAGGAGATGGCTACACCTTC. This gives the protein CASSLEAGDGYTF.

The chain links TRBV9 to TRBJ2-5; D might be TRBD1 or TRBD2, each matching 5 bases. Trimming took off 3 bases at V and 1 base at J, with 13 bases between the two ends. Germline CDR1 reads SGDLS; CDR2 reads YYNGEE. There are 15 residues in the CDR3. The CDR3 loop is CASSGDPGPQETQYF. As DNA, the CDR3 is TGTGCCAGCAGCGGGGACCCAGGGCCCCAAGAGACCCAGTACTTC.

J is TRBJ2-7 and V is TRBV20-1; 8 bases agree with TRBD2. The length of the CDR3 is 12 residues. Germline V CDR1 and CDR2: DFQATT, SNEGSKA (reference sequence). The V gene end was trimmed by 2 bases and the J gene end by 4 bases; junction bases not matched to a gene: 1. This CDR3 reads CSARTGGYEQYF. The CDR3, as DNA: TGCAGTGCTAGAACGGGGGGGTACGAGCAGTACTTC.

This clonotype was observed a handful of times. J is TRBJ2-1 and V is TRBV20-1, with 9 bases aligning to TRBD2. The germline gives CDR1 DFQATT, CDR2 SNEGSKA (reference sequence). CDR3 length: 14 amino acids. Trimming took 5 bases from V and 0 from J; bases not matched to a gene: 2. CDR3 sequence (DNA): TGCAGTGCTCCGGGACTAGCCTCCTACAATGAGCAGTTCTTC. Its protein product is CSAPGLASYNEQFF.

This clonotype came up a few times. The CDR3 DNA sequence: TGTGCCAGCAGTTTGGTGGGGACTGGAAACACCATATATTTT. Protein product: CASSLVGTGNTIYF. The chain is built from TRBV12-3 or TRBV12-4 and TRBJ1-3, with D hard to call. The CDR3 runs to 14 residues. Trimming stripped 3 bases from V and 2 bases from J, with 8 bases between.

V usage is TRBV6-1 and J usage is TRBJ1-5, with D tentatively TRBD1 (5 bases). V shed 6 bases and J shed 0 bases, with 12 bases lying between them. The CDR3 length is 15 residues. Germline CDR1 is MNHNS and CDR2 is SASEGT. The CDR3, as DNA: TGTGCCAGCAGGGACGGACAATATAGCAATCAGCCCCAGCATTTT. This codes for CASRDGQYSNQPQHF.

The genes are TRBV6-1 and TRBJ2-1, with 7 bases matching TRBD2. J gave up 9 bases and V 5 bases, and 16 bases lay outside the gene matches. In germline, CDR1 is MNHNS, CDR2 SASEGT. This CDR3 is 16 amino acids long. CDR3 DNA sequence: TGTGCCAGCAGTCGCAATAACCCTACTAGCGCTGGTGAGCAGTTCTTC. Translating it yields CASSRNNPTSAGEQFF.

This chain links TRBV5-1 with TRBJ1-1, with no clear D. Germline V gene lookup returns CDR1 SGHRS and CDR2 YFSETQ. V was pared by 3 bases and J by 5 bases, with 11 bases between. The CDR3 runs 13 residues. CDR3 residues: CASSSSPGTEAFF. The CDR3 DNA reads TGCGCCAGCAGCTCGTCACCGGGGACTGAAGCTTTCTTT.

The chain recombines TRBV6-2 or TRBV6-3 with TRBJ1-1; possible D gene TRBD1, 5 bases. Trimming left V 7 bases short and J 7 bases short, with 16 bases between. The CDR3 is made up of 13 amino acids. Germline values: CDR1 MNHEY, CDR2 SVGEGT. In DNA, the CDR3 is TGTGCCAGCACTCGGGCAGGGTCTAATGAAGCTTTCTTT. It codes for CASTRAGSNEAFF.

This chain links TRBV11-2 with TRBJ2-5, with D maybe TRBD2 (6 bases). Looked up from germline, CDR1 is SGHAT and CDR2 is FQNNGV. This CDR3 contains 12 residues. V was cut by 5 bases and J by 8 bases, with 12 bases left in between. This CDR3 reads CASSPPAGTQYF. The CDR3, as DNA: TGTGCCAGCAGCCCCCCAGCGGGCACCCAGTACTTC.

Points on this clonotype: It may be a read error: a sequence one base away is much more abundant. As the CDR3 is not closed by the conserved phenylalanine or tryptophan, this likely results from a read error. The CDR3 reads CASSLTSDEQYL. CDR3 nucleotide sequence: TGCGCCAGCAGCTTAACTAGTGACGAGCAGTACTTA. The rearrangement joins TRBV5-1 to TRBJ2-7, with a possible D match to TRBD2 (5 bases). This CDR3 spans 12 amino acids. Germline lookup yields CDR1 SGHRS and CDR2 YFSETQ. Trimming left V 2 bases short and J 5 bases short, with 8 bases between.

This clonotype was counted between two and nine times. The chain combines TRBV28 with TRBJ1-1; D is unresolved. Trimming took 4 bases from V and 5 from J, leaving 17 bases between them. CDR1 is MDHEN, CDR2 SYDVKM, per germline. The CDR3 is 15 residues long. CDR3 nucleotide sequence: TGTGCCAGCAGTTCTCCAGTGAAACAATGGACTGAAGCTTTCTTT. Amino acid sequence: CASSSPVKQWTEAFF.

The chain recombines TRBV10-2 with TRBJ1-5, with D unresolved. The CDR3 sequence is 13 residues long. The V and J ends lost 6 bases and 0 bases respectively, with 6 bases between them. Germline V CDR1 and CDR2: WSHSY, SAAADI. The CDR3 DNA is TGCGCCAGCAGGGCGAATAGCAATCAGCCCCAGCATTTT. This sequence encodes CASRANSNQPQHF.

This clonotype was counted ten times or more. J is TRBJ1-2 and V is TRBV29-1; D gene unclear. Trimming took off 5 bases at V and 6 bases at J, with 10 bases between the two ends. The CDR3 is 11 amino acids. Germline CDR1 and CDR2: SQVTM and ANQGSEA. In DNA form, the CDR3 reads TGCAGCGTTCTAGGGAAGAATGGCTACACCTTC. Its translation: CSVLGKNGYTF.

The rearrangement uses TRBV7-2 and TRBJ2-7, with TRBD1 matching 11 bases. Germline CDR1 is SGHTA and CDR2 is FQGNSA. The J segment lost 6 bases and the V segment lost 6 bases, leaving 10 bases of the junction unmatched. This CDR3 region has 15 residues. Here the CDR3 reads CASRPGGDRGIEQYF. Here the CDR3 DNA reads TGTGCCAGCAGACCTGGAGGGGACAGGGGGATCGAGCAGTACTTC.

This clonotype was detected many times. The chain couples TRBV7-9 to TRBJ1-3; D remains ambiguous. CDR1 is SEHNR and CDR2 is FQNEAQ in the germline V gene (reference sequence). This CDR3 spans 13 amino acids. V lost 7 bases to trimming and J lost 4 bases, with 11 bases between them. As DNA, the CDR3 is TGTGCCAGCAACCTGGACGTCGGAAACACCATATATTTT. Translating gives CASNLDVGNTIYF.

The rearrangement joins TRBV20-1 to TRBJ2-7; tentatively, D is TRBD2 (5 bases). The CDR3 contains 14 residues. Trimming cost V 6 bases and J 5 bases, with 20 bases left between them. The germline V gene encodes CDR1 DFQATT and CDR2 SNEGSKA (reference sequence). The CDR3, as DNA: TGCAGTGCCATGACCGTACGTGGGAGCAACGAGCAGTACTTC. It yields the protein CSAMTVRGSNEQYF.

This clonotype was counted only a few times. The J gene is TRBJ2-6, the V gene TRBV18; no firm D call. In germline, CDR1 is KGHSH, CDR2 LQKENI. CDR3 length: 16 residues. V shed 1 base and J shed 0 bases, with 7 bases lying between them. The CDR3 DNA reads TGTGCCAGCTCACCACTTTTGGACTCTGGGGCCAACGTCCTGACTTTC. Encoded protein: CASSPLLDSGANVLTF.

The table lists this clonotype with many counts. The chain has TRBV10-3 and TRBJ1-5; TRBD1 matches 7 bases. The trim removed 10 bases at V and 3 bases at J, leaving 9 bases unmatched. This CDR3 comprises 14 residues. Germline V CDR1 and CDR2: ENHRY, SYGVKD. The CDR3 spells CATHQGQINQPQHF. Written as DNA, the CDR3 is TGTGCCACTCATCAGGGACAGATCAATCAGCCCCAGCATTTT.

In DNA form, the CDR3 reads TGCGCCAGCAGCCAGAGGGGTACCTATAATTCACCCCTCCACTTT. Translating gives CASSQRGTYNSPLHF. The V call is TRBV4-3, the J call TRBJ1-6; D may be TRBD1 (5 bases). Trimming stripped 3 bases from V and 2 bases from J, with 8 bases between. The CDR3 length is 15 residues. CDR1 is LGHNA and CDR2 is YSLEER in the germline V gene.

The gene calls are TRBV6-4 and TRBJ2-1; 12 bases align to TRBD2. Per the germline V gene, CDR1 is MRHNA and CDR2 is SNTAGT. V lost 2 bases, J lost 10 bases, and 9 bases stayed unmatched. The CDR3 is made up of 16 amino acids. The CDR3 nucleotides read TGTGCCAGCAGTGACCCCCAACTAGCGGGGGGCGGAGAGCAGTTCTTC. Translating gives CASSDPQLAGGGEQFF.

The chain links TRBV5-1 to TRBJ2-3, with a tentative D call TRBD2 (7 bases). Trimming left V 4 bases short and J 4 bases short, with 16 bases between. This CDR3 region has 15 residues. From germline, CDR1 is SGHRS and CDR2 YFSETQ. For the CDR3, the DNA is TGCGCCAGCAGCCTGGGGGGGCGCAACGCAGATACGCAGTATTTT. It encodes CASSLGGRNADTQYF.

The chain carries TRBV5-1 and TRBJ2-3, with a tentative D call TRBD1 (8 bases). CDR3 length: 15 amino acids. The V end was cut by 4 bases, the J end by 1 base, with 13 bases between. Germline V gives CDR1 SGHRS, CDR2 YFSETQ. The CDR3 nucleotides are TGCGCCAGCAGCGGCACAGGGGGGGGCACAGATACGCAGTATTTT. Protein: CASSGTGGGTDTQYF.

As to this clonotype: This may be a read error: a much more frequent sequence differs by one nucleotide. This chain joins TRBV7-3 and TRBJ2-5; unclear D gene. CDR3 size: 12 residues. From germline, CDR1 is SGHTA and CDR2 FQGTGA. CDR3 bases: TGTGACAGCAGCTTAATCGGGGAGACCCAGTACTTC. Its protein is CDSSLIGETQYF.

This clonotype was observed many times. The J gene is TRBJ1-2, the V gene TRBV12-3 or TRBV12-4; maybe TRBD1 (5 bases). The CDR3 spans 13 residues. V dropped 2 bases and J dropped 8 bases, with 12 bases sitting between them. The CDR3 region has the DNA TGTGCCAGCAGTTTAATCCCCAGGGAGGGCTACACCTTC. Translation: CASSLIPREGYTF.

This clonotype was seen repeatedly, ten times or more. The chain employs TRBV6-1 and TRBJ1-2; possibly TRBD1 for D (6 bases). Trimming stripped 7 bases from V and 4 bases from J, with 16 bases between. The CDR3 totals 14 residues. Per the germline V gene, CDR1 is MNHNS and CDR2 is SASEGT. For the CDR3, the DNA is TGTGCCAGCACCGAACCAGGGGTGGGCTATGGCTACACCTTC. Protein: CASTEPGVGYGYTF.